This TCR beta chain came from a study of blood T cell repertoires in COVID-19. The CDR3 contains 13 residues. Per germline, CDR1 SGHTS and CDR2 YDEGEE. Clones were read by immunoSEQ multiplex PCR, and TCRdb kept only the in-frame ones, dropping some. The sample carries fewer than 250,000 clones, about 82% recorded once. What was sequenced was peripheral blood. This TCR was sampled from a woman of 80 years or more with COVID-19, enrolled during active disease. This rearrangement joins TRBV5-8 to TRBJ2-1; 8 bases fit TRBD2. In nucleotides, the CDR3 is TGTGCAACGGGGGGGCGGACTGGCAATGAGCAGTTCTTC. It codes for CATGGRTGNEQFF.